One sample yielded the 30 T cell receptor beta chains listed below, sequenced in a study of CD8+CD57+ T cells in acquired aplastic anemia. Those patients picked for sequencing had displayed CD8+CD57+ cell expansion on flow cytometry. Using genomic DNA as the template, TCR beta VDJ and CDR3 profiling was carried out. MiXCR, applied by TCRdb to the reads, yields one record per CDR3 protein. Of under 200,000 distinct CDR3 sequences in the sample, around half were seen once. Sequences were obtained from sorted CD4+, CD8+, or CD8+CD57+ T cells (not recorded which) from PBMCs. All receptors derive from a human donor with aplastic anemia.

This clonotype was seen repeatedly, ten times or more. This chain joins TRBV9 and TRBJ2-1, with TRBD1 matching over 10 bases. The germline V gene encodes CDR1 SGDLS and CDR2 YYNGEE. This CDR3 region has 14 residues. Germline trimming cut 3 bases from V and 9 bases from J; bases unmatched to any gene: 6. The CDR3 DNA is TGTGCCAGCAGCGCACCGGGACAGGGGACTGAGCAGTTCTTC. It yields the protein CASSAPGQGTEQFF.

The chain employs TRBV2 and TRBJ2-7; 7 bases are a match to TRBD1. The V and J ends lost 6 bases and 4 bases, in that order; junction bases with no gene match: 6. CDR1 and CDR2 from the germline V gene are SNHLY and FYNNEI. The CDR3 runs to 13 residues. The CDR3 DNA reads TGTGCCAGCAGGAAGGGGGCCGAATACGAGCAGTACTTC. Translation gives CASRKGAEYEQYF.

V and J are TRBV10-3 and TRBJ2-3; TRBD2 aligns across 10 bases. This CDR3 region has 16 residues. Germline assignment: CDR1 ENHRY and CDR2 SYGVKD. With 0 bases clipped from V and 4 bases from J, the junction kept 4 bases outside the gene matches. CDR3 DNA sequence: TGTGCCATCAGTGAGTCTAGCGGGGGGACCGCAGATACGCAGTATTTT. Protein: CAISESSGGTADTQYF.

Here the CDR3 reads CATSVSGLGDNEQFF. The CDR3 DNA reads as TGTGCCACCAGTGTTTCGGGCCTGGGCGACAATGAGCAGTTCTTC. J is TRBJ2-1 and V is TRBV24-1; D gene unclear. Germline CDR1 reads KGHDR; CDR2 reads SFDVKD. V was trimmed by 5 bases and J by 5 bases, leaving 15 bases between them. CDR3 size: 15 residues.

This clonotype was counted only a few times. This chain uses TRBV2 with TRBJ1-1, with D possibly matching TRBD1 (5 bases). Trimming stripped 3 bases from V and 3 bases from J, with 8 bases between. CDR3 length: 13 residues. The germline V gene encodes CDR1 SNHLY and CDR2 FYNNEI. The CDR3 region is CASSEGGDTEAFF. In DNA form, the CDR3 reads TGTGCCAGCAGTGAGGGGGGGGACACTGAAGCTTTCTTT.

V and J are TRBV29-1 and TRBJ2-3; 13 nucleotides align to TRBD2. Germline trimming cut 1 base from V and 2 bases from J; bases unmatched to any gene: 3. In germline, CDR1 is SQVTM, CDR2 ANQGSEA. There are 16 residues in the CDR3. The CDR3 loop is CSVEGGTSGNTDTQYF. The CDR3 region has the DNA TGCAGCGTTGAAGGAGGGACTAGCGGGAACACAGATACGCAGTATTTT.

Many counts were recorded for this clonotype. The genes are TRBV12-3 or TRBV12-4 and TRBJ1-2, with D maybe TRBD1 (5 bases). This CDR3 region has 11 residues. V lost 3 bases and J lost 14, with 13 bases in between. This CDR3 reads CASSFGTHGTF. The DNA for the CDR3 is TGTGCCAGCAGTTTCGGGACGCACGGTACCTTC.

This chain joins TRBV11-2 and TRBJ2-1, with a weak D call TRBD2 (6 bases). The germline gives CDR1 SGHAT, CDR2 FQNNGV. This CDR3 comprises 17 residues. Trimming removed 3 bases at V and 0 bases at J, with 15 bases between. The CDR3 DNA sequence: TGTGCCAGCAGCTTGGACGGGAGAAGGAGCTCCTACAATGAGCAGTTCTTC. Protein product: CASSLDGRRSSYNEQFF. Full variable domain (remainder filled in from reference TRBV11-2 and TRBJ2-1): EAGVAQSPRYKIIEKRQSVAFWCNPISGHATLYWYQQILGQGPKLLIQFQNNGVVDDSQLPKDRFSAERLKGVDSTLKIQPAKLEDSAVYLCASSLDGRRSSYNEQFFGPGTRLTVL.

To note about this clonotype: The junction differs from germline at one of its ends, possibly a read error. The chain combines TRBV5-1 with TRBJ1-1, with a possible D match to TRBD1 (6 bases). The CDR3 length is 12 residues. Germline V lookup: CDR1 SGHRS, CDR2 YFSETQ. CDR3 nucleotides: TGCGCCAGCAGCTTACAGGGTACTGAAGCTTCCTTT. Its translation is CASSLQGTEASF.

Many counts were recorded for this clonotype. This sequence joins TRBV7-3 and TRBJ2-1; no definite D call. There are 16 residues in the CDR3. Germline V lookup: CDR1 SGHTA, CDR2 FQGTGA. Trimming took 2 bases from V and 0 from J, leaving 11 bases between them. CDR3 amino acids: CASSLGVPSSYNEQFF. The CDR3 region has the DNA TGTGCCAGCAGCTTAGGGGTCCCAAGCTCCTACAATGAGCAGTTCTTC.

The genes are TRBV25-1 and TRBJ1-2, with D tentatively TRBD1 (6 bases). This CDR3 comprises 12 residues. CDR1 is MGHDK and CDR2 is SYGVNS in the germline V gene. V was trimmed by 4 bases and J by 8 bases, leaving 11 bases between them. CDR3: CASSVAGEGYTF. The CDR3 nucleotides are TGTGCCAGCAGTGTGGCAGGGGAGGGCTACACCTTC.

This CDR3 is CASSQDGGPQHF. DNA of the CDR3: TGTGCCAGCAGCCAAGATGGCGGGCCCCAGCATTTT. The chain joins TRBV7-2 to TRBJ1-5; no clear D gene. Germline V gene data show CDR1 as SGHTA and CDR2 as FQGNSA. The CDR3 contains 12 residues. The ends were cut back, 5 bases at V and 9 bases at J, with 11 bases in the middle.

This clonotype appeared a few times. This chain uses TRBV7-9 with TRBJ2-5; D ambiguous. There are 15 residues in the CDR3. Trimming removed 5 bases at V and 1 base at J, with 14 bases between. From germline, CDR1 is SEHNR and CDR2 FQNEAQ (reference sequence). The DNA of the CDR3 is TGTGCCAGCAGCCCACCGGTCACGGCCCAAGAGACCCAGTACTTC. Its translation: CASSPPVTAQETQYF.

Comments on this clonotype: The CDR3 does not close with the conserved phenylalanine or tryptophan, likely indicating a read error. This chain links TRBV20-1 with TRBJ1-4, with a weak D call TRBD1 (6 bases). CDR1 DFQATT and CDR2 SNEGSKA come from the germline V gene (reference sequence). The CDR3 totals 17 residues. Trimming pared 0 bases from V and 4 bases from J, leaving 18 bases between. The chain's CDR3 is CSARDRRGARGNEKLFV. CDR3 sequence (DNA): TGCAGTGCTAGAGACCGACGGGGGGCGAGGGGTAATGAAAAACTGTTTGTT.

This clonotype has a count of ten or more. The chain is built from TRBV19 and TRBJ2-1; D gene unclear. The length of the CDR3 is 12 residues. Germline lookup yields CDR1 LNHDA and CDR2 SQIVND (reference sequence). V was pared by 0 bases and J by 3 bases, with 0 bases between. The CDR3 loop reads CASSIDYNEQFF. The CDR3 DNA is TGTGCCAGTAGTATAGACTACAATGAGCAGTTCTTC.

This clonotype was seen ten or more times. The chain uses TRBV24-1 and TRBJ2-3; 7 nucleotides match TRBD1. The CDR3 is 13 amino acids. V shed 7 bases and J 4 bases; nucleotides not matched to a gene: 4. Germline loops: CDR1 KGHDR, CDR2 SFDVKD. Here the CDR3 reads CATRPTGADTQYF. DNA for the CDR3: TGTGCCACCAGACCCACAGGGGCAGATACGCAGTATTTT.

The rearrangement uses TRBV19 and TRBJ2-2, with D uncertain. Trimming took 3 bases from V and 6 from J, leaving 2 bases between them. Per germline, CDR1 LNHDA and CDR2 SQIVND (reference sequence). This CDR3 region has 11 residues. The CDR3: CASSMPGELFF. The DNA of the CDR3 is TGTGCCAGTAGTATGCCCGGGGAGCTGTTTTTT.

The table lists this clonotype with many counts. The genes are TRBV30 and TRBJ2-7; 8 nucleotides agree with TRBD2. There are 15 residues in the CDR3. V gave up 4 bases and J gave up 0 bases; unmatched junction bases: 8. Germline assignment: CDR1 GTSNPN and CDR2 SVGIG (reference sequence). The CDR3 loop is CAWTRSSGISYEQYF. For the CDR3, the DNA is TGTGCCTGGACACGGAGTAGCGGGATCTCCTACGAGCAGTACTTC. The whole variable domain, remainder taken from reference TRBV30 and TRBJ2-7, is SQTIHQWPATLVQPVGSPLSLECTVEGTSNPNLYWYRQAAGRGLQLLFYSVGIGQISSEVPQNLSASRPQDRQFILSSKKLLLSDSGFYLCAWTRSSGISYEQYFGPGTRLTVT.

This clonotype was recorded once. The gene calls are TRBV24-1 and TRBJ2-1, with D possibly matching TRBD1 (5 bases). Trimming pared 1 base from V and 6 bases from J, leaving 6 bases between. This CDR3 is 13 amino acids long. Germline V lookup: CDR1 KGHDR, CDR2 SFDVKD. The CDR3 sequence is CATSDFRGNEQFF. CDR3 sequence (DNA): TGTGCCACCAGTGATTTTAGGGGCAATGAGCAGTTCTTC.

The chain couples TRBV7-2 to TRBJ2-5; D unresolved. CDR3 length: 13 residues. Germline values: CDR1 SGHTA, CDR2 FQGNSA. The germline V and J ends were trimmed by 5 bases and 5 bases, with 12 bases remaining between them. The CDR3 region is CASSLWQGETQYF. The CDR3 DNA reads TGTGCCAGCAGCCTTTGGCAAGGGGAGACCCAGTACTTC. Full variable domain (outside the CDR3, taken from reference TRBV7-2 and TRBJ2-5): GAGVSQSPSNKVTEKGKDVELRCDPISGHTALYWYRQSLGQGLEFLIYFQGNSAPDKSGLPSDRFSAERTGGSVSTLTIQRTQQEDSAVYLCASSLWQGETQYFGPGTRLLVL.

This clonotype was counted ten times or more. CDR3 amino acids: CSVVPSGPAYNEQFF. The CDR3 nucleotides are TGCAGCGTTGTTCCTAGCGGGCCGGCCTACAATGAGCAGTTCTTC. The V gene is TRBV29-1, the J gene TRBJ2-1; TRBD2 matches at 8 bases. The V segment lost 4 bases and the J segment 2 bases; nucleotides outside the gene matches: 7. The CDR3 has 15 residues. The germline V gene has CDR1 SQVTM and CDR2 ANQGSEA.

The chain couples TRBV6-5 to TRBJ1-4; no definite D call. Per the germline V gene, CDR1 is MNHEY and CDR2 is SVGAGI. The ends were cut back, 8 bases at V and 8 bases at J, with 12 bases in the middle. The CDR3 is 12 amino acids. The CDR3 spells CASWSGGEKLFF. CDR3 nucleotide sequence: TGTGCCAGCTGGTCGGGTGGCGAAAAACTGTTTTTT.

The gene calls are TRBV2 and TRBJ1-6; D remains ambiguous. CDR3 size: 12 residues. Trimming took 3 bases from V and 6 from J, leaving 3 bases between them. CDR1 is SNHLY, CDR2 FYNNEI, per germline. CDR3 residues: CASSDSNSPLHF. Written as DNA, the CDR3 is TGTGCCAGCAGTGACAGTAATTCACCCCTCCACTTT.

This clonotype was observed at least ten times. The chain uses TRBV19 and TRBJ2-1; D is possibly TRBD2 (6 bases). Germline-derived CDR1 and CDR2 are LNHDA and SQIVND (reference sequence). Trimming removed 5 bases from V and 0 bases from J, with 11 bases in between. The CDR3 sequence is 15 residues long. The chain's CDR3 is CASSSMGGSYNEQFF. The CDR3 DNA follows: TGTGCCAGTAGTTCTATGGGGGGCTCCTACAATGAGCAGTTCTTC. The whole variable domain, filled in from reference TRBV19 and TRBJ2-1, reads DGGITQSPKYLFRKEGQNVTLSCEQNLNHDAMYWYRQDPGQGLRLIYYSQIVNDFQKGDIAEGYSVSREKKESFPLTVTSAQKNPTAFYLCASSSMGGSYNEQFFGPGTRLTVL.

Remarks on this clonotype: This clone may be a read error of a much larger clone one base away. Here the CDR3 DNA reads TGTGCCAGCAGCAAGGGGACAGGAGACTACGGGCAGTACTTC. Protein: CASSKGTGDYGQYF. The gene calls are TRBV11-2 and TRBJ2-7; TRBD1 agrees at 8 bases. The CDR3 consists of 14 residues. CDR1 is SGHAT, CDR2 FQNNGV, per germline.

CDR3 DNA sequence: TGTGCTACCGTAAGGGGGGATCAGCCCCAGCATTTT. Translation gives CATVRGDQPQHF. The chain recombines TRBV7-8 with TRBJ1-5; D is perhaps TRBD1 (6 bases). The V gene's germline CDR1 is SGHVS and CDR2 FQNEAQ. This CDR3 region has 12 residues.

The rearrangement joins TRBV20-1 to TRBJ2-7; 10 nucleotides align to TRBD2. The germline gives CDR1 DFQATT, CDR2 SNEGSKA (reference sequence). The trim removed 6 bases at V and 4 bases at J, leaving 9 bases unmatched. The CDR3 loop spans 14 amino acids. CDR3 in amino acids: CSALGTSEAYEQYV. The DNA for the CDR3 is TGCAGTGCCCTTGGGACTAGCGAAGCTTACGAGCAGTACGTC.

In this sample, this clonotype turned up many times. The J gene is TRBJ1-3, the V gene TRBV11-1; a weak D match, TRBD1 (5 bases). The V gene's germline CDR1 is SGHAT and CDR2 FQDESV (reference sequence). V was shortened by 8 bases and J by 0 bases, with 20 bases between the two germline ends. This CDR3 contains 17 residues. DNA for the CDR3: TGTGCCAGCGACCCGGCGGGGCAACTCCCCTCTGGAAACACCATATATTTT. It specifies CASDPAGQLPSGNTIYF.

This rearrangement joins TRBV28 to TRBJ2-5, with D unresolved. CDR1 and CDR2 (germline): MDHEN, SYDVKM. The CDR3 is 14 residues long. The V end lost 2 bases, the J end lost 2 bases, and 9 bases lay between the germline ends. CDR3 nucleotide sequence: TGTGCCAGCAGTTTAGTGGGTGTGCAAGAGACCCAGTACTTC. This translates into CASSLVGVQETQYF.

V is TRBV27 and J is TRBJ1-2; the D gene is possibly TRBD1 (5 bases). This CDR3 is 16 amino acids long. V was pared by 2 bases and J by 3 bases, with 16 bases between. Germline loops: CDR1 MNHEY, CDR2 SMNVEV (reference sequence). The CDR3 reads CASSLTLWGAYYGYTF. For the CDR3, the DNA is TGTGCCAGCAGTTTAACTTTGTGGGGCGCATACTATGGCTACACCTTC.